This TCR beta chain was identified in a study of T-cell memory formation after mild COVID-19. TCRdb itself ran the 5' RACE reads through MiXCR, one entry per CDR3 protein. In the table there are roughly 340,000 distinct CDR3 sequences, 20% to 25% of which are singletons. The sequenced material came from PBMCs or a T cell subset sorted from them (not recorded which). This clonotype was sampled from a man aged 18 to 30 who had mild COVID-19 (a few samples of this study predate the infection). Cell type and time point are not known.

In DNA form, the CDR3 reads TGCGCCAGCAGCCAAGATAAAGGGACAGTATTTGCTAATGAAAAACTGTTTTTT. Its protein product is CASSQDKGTVFANEKLFF. J is TRBJ1-4 and V is TRBV4-1; 7 positions match TRBD1. The germline V gene encodes CDR1 MGHRA and CDR2 YSYEKL. The CDR3 spans 18 residues. The junction had 10 bases not matched to a gene; V was cut back by 0 bases and J by 3 bases.